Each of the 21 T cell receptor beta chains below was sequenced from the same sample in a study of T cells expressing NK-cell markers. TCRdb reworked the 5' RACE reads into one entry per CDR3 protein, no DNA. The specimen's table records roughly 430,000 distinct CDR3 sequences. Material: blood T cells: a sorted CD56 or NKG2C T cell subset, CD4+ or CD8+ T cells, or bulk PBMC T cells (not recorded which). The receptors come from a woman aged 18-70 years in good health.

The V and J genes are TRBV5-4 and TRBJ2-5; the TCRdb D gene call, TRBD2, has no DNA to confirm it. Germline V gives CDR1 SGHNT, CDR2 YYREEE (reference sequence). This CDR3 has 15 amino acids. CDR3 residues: CASSYGTSGAETQYF.

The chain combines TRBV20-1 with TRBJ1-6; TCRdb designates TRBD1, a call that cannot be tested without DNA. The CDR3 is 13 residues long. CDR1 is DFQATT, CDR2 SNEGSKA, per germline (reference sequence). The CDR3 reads CSAPGQGRSPLHF.

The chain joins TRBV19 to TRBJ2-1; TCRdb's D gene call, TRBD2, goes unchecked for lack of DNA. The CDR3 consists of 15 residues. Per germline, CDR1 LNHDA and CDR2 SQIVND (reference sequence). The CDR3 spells CASSPQRASGLAYIF.

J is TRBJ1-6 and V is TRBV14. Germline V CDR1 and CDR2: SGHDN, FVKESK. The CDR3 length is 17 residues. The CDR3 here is CASSQDGVRGYNSPLHF.

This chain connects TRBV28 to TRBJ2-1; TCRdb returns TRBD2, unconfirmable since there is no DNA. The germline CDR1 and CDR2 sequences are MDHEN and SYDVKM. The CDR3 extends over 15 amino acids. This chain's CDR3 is CASSLSLAPYNEQFF.

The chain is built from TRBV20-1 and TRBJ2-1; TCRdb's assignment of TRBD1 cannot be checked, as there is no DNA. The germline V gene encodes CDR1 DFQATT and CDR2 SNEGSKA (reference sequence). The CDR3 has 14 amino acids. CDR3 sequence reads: CSASVGVQDDEQFF.

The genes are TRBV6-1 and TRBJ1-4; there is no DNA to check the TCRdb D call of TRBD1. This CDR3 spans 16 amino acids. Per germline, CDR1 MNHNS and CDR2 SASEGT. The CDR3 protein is CASRPGQGRANEKLFF.

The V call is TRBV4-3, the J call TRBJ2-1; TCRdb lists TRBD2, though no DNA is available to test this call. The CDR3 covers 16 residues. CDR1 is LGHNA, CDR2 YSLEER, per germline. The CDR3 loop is CASSQDLDSGNNEQFF.

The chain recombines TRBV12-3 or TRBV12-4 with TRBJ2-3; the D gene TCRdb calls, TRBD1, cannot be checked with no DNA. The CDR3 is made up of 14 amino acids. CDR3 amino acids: CASSLGRGIDTQYF.

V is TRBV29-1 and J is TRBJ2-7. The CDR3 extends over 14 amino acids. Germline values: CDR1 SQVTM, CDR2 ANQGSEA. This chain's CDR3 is CSVEDGGNIYEQYF.

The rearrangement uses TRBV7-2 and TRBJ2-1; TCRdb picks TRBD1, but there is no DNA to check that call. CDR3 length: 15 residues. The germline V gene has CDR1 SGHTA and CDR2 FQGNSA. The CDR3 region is CASSLVGGDGNEQFF.

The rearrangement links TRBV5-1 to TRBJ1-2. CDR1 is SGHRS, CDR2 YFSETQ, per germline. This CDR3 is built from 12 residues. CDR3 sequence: CASSDQDYGYTF.

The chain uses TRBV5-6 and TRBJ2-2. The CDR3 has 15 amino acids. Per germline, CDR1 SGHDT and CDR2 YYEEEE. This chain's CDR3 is CASSLGETVTGELFF.

The CDR3 region is CSVRTGHGYTF. This chain connects TRBV29-1 to TRBJ1-2; TCRdb returns TRBD1, unconfirmable since there is no DNA. Germline V gene lookup returns CDR1 SQVTM and CDR2 ANQGSEA. This CDR3 contains 11 residues. The whole variable domain, filled in from reference TRBV29-1 and TRBJ1-2, reads SAVISQKPSRDICQRGTSLTIQCQVDSQVTMMFWYRQQPGQSLTLIATANQGSEATYESGFVIDKFPISRPNLTFSTLTVSNMSPEDSSIYLCSVRTGHGYTFGSGTRLTVV.

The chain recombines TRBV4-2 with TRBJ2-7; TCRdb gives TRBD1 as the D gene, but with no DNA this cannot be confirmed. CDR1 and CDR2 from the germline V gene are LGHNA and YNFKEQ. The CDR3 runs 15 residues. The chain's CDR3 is CASSRTGTEFYEQYF.

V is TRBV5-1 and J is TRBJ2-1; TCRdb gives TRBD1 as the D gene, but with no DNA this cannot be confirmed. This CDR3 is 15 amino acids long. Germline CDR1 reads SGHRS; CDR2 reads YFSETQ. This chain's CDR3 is CASSLDGGGTREQFF.

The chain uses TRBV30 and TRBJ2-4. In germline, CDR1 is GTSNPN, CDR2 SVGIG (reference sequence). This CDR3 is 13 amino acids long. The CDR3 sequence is CAWRSPGSNIQYF.

The CDR3 sequence: CASSEWASRADTQYF. The V and J genes are TRBV2 and TRBJ2-3; TCRdb lists TRBD2, though no DNA is available to test this call. There are 15 residues in the CDR3. In germline, CDR1 is SNHLY, CDR2 FYNNEI.

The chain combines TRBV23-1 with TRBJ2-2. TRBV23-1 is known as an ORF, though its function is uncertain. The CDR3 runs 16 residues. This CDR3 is CASSQSSRPHTGELFF.

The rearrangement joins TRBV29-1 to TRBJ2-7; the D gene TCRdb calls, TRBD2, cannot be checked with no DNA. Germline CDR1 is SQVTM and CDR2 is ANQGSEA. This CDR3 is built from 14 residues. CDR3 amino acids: CSVSGTSGTYEQYF.

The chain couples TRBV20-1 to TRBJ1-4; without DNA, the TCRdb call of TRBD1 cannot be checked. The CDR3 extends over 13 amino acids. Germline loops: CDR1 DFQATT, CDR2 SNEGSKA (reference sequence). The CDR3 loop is CSARGDVHEKLFF.